The rows below give T cell receptor beta chains drawn from one sample of a study of shared clonotypes between healthy human individuals. Using immunoSEQ multiplex PCR, the repertoire was profiled, and TCRdb retains in-frame clones only, with some absent. This table has some 2,400,000 clones, around 95% appearing once. Sequenced input: naive CD4+ T cells sorted from blood. Receptors originate from a young man in good health. Each CDR3 is given with its conserved first and last residue. The D gene is left open where the match is weak. Part of the rows lack a size; the others show once, few, many or a class for expanded clones.

DNA: TGTGCCACCAGGACAGGGGGTCAGGCTGGGACTGAAGCTTTCTTT
CDR3: CATRTGGQAGTEAFF
D: TRBD1
size: once
J: TRBJ1-1
V: TRBV10-3

DNA: TGTGCCAGCACCCTAGATAGGGGTGCCTACGAGCAGTACTTC
CDR3: CASTLDRGAYEQYF
D: NA
size: NA
J: TRBJ2-7
V: TRBV28

DNA: TGTGCCATCAGAATAGCGGGAGGCTACAATGAGCAGTTCTTC
CDR3: CAIRIAGGYNEQFF
D: TRBD2
size: NA
J: TRBJ2-1
V: TRBV10-3

DNA: TGTGCCAGCACGTTCGGGGGCGGGTACGAGCAGTACTTC
CDR3: CASTFGGGYEQYF
D: NA
size: few
J: TRBJ2-7
V: TRBV6-1

DNA: TGTGCCAGCAGCAATGGGGGGAGCGGGAGGGCCCGTAATGAGCAGTTCTTC
CDR3: CASSNGGSGRARNEQFF
D: TRBD2
size: NA
J: TRBJ2-1
V: TRBV7-9

DNA: TGTGCCTGGAATGAAGATATGGACTATGGCTACACCTTC
CDR3: CAWNEDMDYGYTF
D: NA
size: NA
J: TRBJ1-2
V: TRBV30

DNA: TGTGCCAGCAGTAGCGGACAGCTCGGGGAAAAACTGTTTTTT
CDR3: CASSSGQLGEKLFF
D: NA
size: NA
J: TRBJ1-4
V: TRBV6-1

DNA: TGTGCCTGGAGTCCCCTAGGGCGGGGGATGAACACTGAAGCTTTCTTT
CDR3: CAWSPLGRGMNTEAFF
D: NA
size: once
J: TRBJ1-1
V: TRBV30

DNA: TGTGCCAGCAGCTTCCGACAGGGGCGAGACATTCAGTACTTC
CDR3: CASSFRQGRDIQYF
D: TRBD1
size: NA
J: TRBJ2-4
V: TRBV7-2

DNA: TGTGCCAGCAGCTTAGGGGCACCCAATGAGCAGTTCTTC
CDR3: CASSLGAPNEQFF
D: NA
size: NA
J: TRBJ2-1
V: TRBV11-2

DNA: TGTGCCTGTAGTACAGGGAAGGGGCTTAACACTGAAGCTTTCTTT
CDR3: CACSTGKGLNTEAFF
D: NA
size: NA
J: TRBJ1-1
V: TRBV30

DNA: TGTGCCAGCAGTCCGGCAGGGAAAATGGAAAACACCATATATTTT
CDR3: CASSPAGKMENTIYF
D: NA
size: NA
J: TRBJ1-3
V: TRBV6-1

DNA: TGTGCCATCAGTCCCGGGACTAGCGGGAGGTTTGGGCAGTTCTTC
CDR3: CAISPGTSGRFGQFF
D: TRBD2
size: NA
J: TRBJ2-1
V: TRBV10-3

DNA: TGTGCCAGCAGTACTCCCGGAACGGGGGCTACTATGTTCGGCTACACCTTC
CDR3: CASSTPGTGATMFGYTF
D: NA
size: NA
J: TRBJ1-2
V: TRBV28